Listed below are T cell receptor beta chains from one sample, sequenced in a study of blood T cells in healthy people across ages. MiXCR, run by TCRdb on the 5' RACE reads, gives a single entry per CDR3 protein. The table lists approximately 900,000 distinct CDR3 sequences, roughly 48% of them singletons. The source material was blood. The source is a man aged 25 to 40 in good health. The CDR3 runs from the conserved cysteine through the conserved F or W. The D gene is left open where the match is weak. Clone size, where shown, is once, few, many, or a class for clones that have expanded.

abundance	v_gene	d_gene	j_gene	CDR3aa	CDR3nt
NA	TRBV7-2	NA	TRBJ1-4	CASSFSPSLQGRREKLFF	TGTGCCAGCAGCTTCTCACCATCACTTCAGGGGAGACGTGAAAAACTGTTTTTT
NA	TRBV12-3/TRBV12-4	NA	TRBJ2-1	CACTRTENYNEQFF	TGTGCCTGCACGAGGACAGAGAACTACAATGAGCAGTTCTTC
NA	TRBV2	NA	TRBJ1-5	CASSEEQGRNQPQHF	TGTGCCAGCAGTGAAGAACAGGGTCGCAATCAGCCCCAGCATTTT
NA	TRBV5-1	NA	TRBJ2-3	CASSSPYETDTQYF	TGCGCCAGCAGCTCTCCTTATGAGACAGATACGCAGTATTTT
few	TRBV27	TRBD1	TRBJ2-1	CASSSTGTGAREQFF	TGTGCCAGCAGTTCAACCGGGACAGGGGCCCGTGAGCAGTTCTTC
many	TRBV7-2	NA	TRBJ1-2	CASSPAYGYTF	TGTGCCAGCAGCCCGGCCTATGGCTACACCTTC
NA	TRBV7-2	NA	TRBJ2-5	CASSYETGEQYF	TGTGCCAGCAGCTACGAGACAGGAGAGCAGTACTTC
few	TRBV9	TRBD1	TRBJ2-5	CASSPRGTGGAETQYF	TGTGCCAGCAGCCCGCGAGGGACAGGGGGGGCAGAGACCCAGTACTTC
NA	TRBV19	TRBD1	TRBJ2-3	CASSGGTGGTDTQYF	TGTGCCAGTAGTGGAGGGACAGGGGGCACAGATACGCAGTATTTT
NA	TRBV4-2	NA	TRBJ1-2	CASSQDGGANYGYTF	TGTGCCAGCAGCCAAGATGGAGGGGCTAACTATGGCTACACCTTC
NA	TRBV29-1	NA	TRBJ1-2	CSVQSVGYGYTF	TGCAGCGTTCAGTCCGTCGGATATGGCTACACCTTC
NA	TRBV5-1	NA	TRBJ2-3	CASSSQGETDTQYF	TGCGCCAGCAGCTCCCAAGGGGAGACAGATACGCAGTATTTT
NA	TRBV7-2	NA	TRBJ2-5	CASNYGAQETQYF	TGTGCCAGCAACTATGGGGCCCAAGAGACCCAGTACTTC
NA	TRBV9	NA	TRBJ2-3	CASSDRLEADTQYF	TGTGCCAGCAGTGACAGGTTAGAGGCAGATACGCAGTATTTT
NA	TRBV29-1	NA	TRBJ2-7	CSVLSYEQYF	TGCAGCGTGTTATCATACGAGCAGTACTTC
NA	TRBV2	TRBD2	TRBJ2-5	CASRRGTSGGEQYF	TGTGCCAGCAGGAGGGGGACTAGCGGGGGAGAGCAGTACTTC
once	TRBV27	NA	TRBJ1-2	CASSSDGVAMLGYTF	TGTGCCAGCAGTTCTGACGGGGTGGCCATGCTTGGCTACACCTTC
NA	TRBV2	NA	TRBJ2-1	CASSYELGNEQFF	TGTGCCAGCAGTTACGAGCTGGGGAATGAGCAGTTCTTC
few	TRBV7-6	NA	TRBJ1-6	CASSLIGDHNSPLHF	TGTGCCAGCAGCTTGATAGGAGACCATAATTCACCCCTCCACTTT
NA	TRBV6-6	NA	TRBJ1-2	CAVRGTPDTANYGYTF	TGTGCTGTTCGGGGGACACCGGACACGGCTAACTATGGCTACACCTTC
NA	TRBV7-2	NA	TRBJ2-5	CASSAPTQETQYF	TGTGCCAGCAGCGCACCGACCCAGGAGACCCAGTACTTC
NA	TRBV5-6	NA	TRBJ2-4	CASSLGAGQNIQYF	TGTGCCAGCAGCTTGGGGGCAGGGCAAAACATTCAGTACTTC
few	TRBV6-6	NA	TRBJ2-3	CASSYLLATTDTQYF	TGTGCCAGCAGTTACCTCCTAGCGACCACAGATACGCAGTATTTT
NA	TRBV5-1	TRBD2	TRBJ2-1	CASGLAGSSYNEQFF	TGCGCCAGCGGACTAGCGGGGAGCTCCTACAATGAGCAGTTCTTC
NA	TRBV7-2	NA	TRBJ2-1	CASSLGVREQFF	TGTGCCAGCAGCTTAGGGGTTAGGGAACAGTTCTTC
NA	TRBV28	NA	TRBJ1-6	CASSPGGLAPLHF	TGTGCCAGCAGCCCTGGAGGCCTTGCGCCCCTCCACTTT
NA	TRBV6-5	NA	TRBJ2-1	CASSYERGLKNEQFF	TGTGCCAGCAGTTACGAGAGAGGACTCAAAAATGAGCAGTTCTTC
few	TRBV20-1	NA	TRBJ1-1	CSARMAGSNTEAFF	TGCAGTGCTAGGATGGCGGGCAGTAACACTGAAGCTTTCTTT
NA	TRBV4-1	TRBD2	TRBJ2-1	CASSQGGGLANEQFF	TGCGCCAGCAGCCAAGGGGGGGGGTTGGCAAATGAGCAGTTCTTC
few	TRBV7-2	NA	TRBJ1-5	CASTRDARRGNQPQHF	TGTGCCAGCACCCGGGACGCTAGGAGGGGTAATCAGCCCCAGCATTTT
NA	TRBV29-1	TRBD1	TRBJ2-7	CSVEGTGGAEQYF	TGCAGCGTGGAGGGGACAGGGGGCGCCGAGCAGTACTTC
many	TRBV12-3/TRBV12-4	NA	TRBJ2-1	CASSLKGTDEQFF	TGTGCCAGCAGTTTAAAAGGTACCGATGAGCAGTTCTTC
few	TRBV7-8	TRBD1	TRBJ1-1	CASSGGTGNTEAFF	TGTGCCAGCAGCGGAGGGACAGGGAACACTGAAGCTTTCTTT
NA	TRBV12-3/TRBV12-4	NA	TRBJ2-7	CASSLGANSYEQYF	TGTGCCAGCAGTCTGGGGGCCAACTCCTACGAGCAGTACTTC
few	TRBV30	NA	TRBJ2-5	CAWEGGTEETQYF	TGTGCCTGGGAGGGGGGGACAGAGGAGACCCAGTACTTC
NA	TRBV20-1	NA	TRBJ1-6	CSASTPGPSSYNSPLHF	TGCAGTGCTAGCACCCCCGGGCCGAGCTCCTATAATTCACCCCTCCACTTT
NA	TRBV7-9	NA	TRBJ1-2	CASSQVEGQSGGYTF	TGTGCCAGCAGCCAAGTAGAAGGACAGTCCGGCGGCTACACCTTC
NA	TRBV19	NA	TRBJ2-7	CASSITAGPTYEQYF	TGTGCCAGTAGCATAACCGCAGGACCAACCTACGAGCAGTACTTC
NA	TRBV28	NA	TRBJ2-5	CASSYTGSGTQYF	TGTGCCAGCAGTTATACAGGGTCGGGGACCCAGTACTTC
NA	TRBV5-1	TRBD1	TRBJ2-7	CASSRTGTASYEQYF	TGCGCCAGCAGCCGAACCGGGACAGCATCCTACGAGCAGTACTTC
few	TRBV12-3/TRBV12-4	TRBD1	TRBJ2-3	CASSYPQGAADTQYF	TGTGCCAGCAGCTATCCACAGGGGGCCGCAGATACGCAGTATTTT
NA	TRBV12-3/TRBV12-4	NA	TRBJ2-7	CASSRRGQSYNEQYF	TGTGCCAGCAGTCGCCGAGGACAGTCCTACAATGAGCAGTACTTC
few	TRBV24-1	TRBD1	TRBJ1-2	CATSEDWTGRGYTF	TGTGCCACCAGTGAAGATTGGACAGGGCGCGGCTACACCTTC
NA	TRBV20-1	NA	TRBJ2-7	CSASGKVSYNEQYF	TGCAGTGCTAGCGGCAAGGTCTCCTACAATGAGCAGTACTTC
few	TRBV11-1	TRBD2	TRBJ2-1	CATGGNNEQFF	TGTGCGACGGGGGGGAACAATGAGCAGTTCTTC
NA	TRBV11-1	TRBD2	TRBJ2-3	CASSPTYSGGGTDTQYF	TGTGCCAGCAGCCCTACCTATAGCGGGGGAGGCACAGATACGCAGTATTTT
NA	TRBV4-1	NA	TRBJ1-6	CASSHPGHYNSPLHF	TGCGCCAGCAGCCACCCGGGACACTATAATTCACCCCTCCACTTT
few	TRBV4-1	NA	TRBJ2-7	CASSQSGFSSYEQYF	TGCGCCAGCAGCCAATCAGGGTTTTCCTCCTACGAGCAGTACTTC
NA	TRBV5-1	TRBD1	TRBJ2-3	CASSLVSGQGGADTQYF	TGCGCCAGCAGCTTGGTTTCGGGACAGGGGGGTGCAGATACGCAGTATTTT
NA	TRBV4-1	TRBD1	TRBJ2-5	CASSLGTGLQEQYF	TGCGCCAGCAGCCTGGGGACAGGGCTTCAAGAGCAGTACTTC
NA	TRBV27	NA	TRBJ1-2	CASALGPGYGYTF	TGTGCCAGCGCCCTGGGCCCGGGTTATGGCTACACCTTC
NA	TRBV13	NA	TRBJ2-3	CASSFGAGPSDTQYF	TGTGCCAGCAGCTTTGGGGCGGGGCCCTCAGATACGCAGTATTTT
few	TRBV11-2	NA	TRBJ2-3	CASSLMHGTTDTQYF	TGTGCCAGCAGCTTAATGCACGGGACCACAGATACGCAGTATTTT
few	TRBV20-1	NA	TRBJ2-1	CSARDQRVEYNEQFF	TGCAGTGCTAGAGATCAGCGCGTAGAGTACAATGAGCAGTTCTTC
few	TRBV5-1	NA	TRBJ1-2	CASSLDRAPYGYTF	TGCGCCAGCAGCTTGGACAGGGCACCCTATGGCTACACCTTC
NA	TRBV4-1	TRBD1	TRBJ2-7	CASSHLGTVSYEQYF	TGCGCCAGCAGCCATTTGGGGACAGTCTCCTACGAGCAGTACTTC
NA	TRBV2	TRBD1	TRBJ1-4	CASMGQRSTTNEKLFF	TGTGCCAGCATGGGACAGCGCTCTACAACTAATGAAAAACTGTTTTTT
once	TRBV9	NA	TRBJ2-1	CASSVTTDAEQFF	TGTGCCAGCAGCGTAACCACGGACGCTGAGCAGTTCTTC
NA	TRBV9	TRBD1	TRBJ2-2	CASSPRGFNTGELFF	TGTGCCAGCAGCCCCAGGGGGTTCAACACCGGGGAGCTGTTTTTT
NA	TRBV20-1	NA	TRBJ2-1	CSARDVPEQFF	TGCAGTGCTAGAGATGTTCCTGAGCAGTTCTTC